The 32 T cell receptor beta chains below all came from one sample that was sequenced in a study of T cells in Graves' hyperthyroidism and ophthalmopathy (dated by TCRdb to 2018 to 2020). Library prep was done by multiplex PCR. This sample was sequenced with an Illumina HiSeq 2000. The TCR beta CDR3 regions were amplified from RNA transcripts. The TCR CDR3 was subjected to a first round of RT-PCR using the HTBI primer set and the Qiagen OneStep RT-PCR kit. The raw public data were reprocessed by TCRdb itself: fastp quality trimming at Q25, MiXCR clonotype calling, in-frame beta chains only. CDR3 protein duplicates are merged, each entry listing the most common genes and DNA. In all, the sample holds 500,000 to 650,000 distinct CDR3 sequences, and around 20% of those were seen once. The ten largest clones add up to roughly 44% of the sample. Sample: blood. Receptors originate from a middle-aged man with Graves' ophthalmopathy.

There are many counts of this clonotype. The CDR3 DNA follows: TGTGCCAGCTCGCCGTTGGACAGGGGAAATGGCTACACCTTC. As protein: CASSPLDRGNGYTF. The chain carries TRBV18 and TRBJ1-2; 9 bases fit TRBD1. J gave up 6 bases and V 6 bases, and 8 bases lay outside the gene matches. Germline assignment: CDR1 KGHSH and CDR2 LQKENI. This CDR3 is built from 14 residues.

The chain has TRBV11-2 and TRBJ2-1; 12 bases fit TRBD2. Germline V gene data show CDR1 as SGHAT and CDR2 as FQNNGV. V trimming: 4 bases; J trimming: 8 bases; junction bases outside the gene matches: 12. CDR3 length equals 17 residues. In DNA, the CDR3 is TGTGCCAGCAGCTCCCCGGCGACTAGCGGGAGAGGGCATGAGCAGTTCTTC. This gives the protein CASSSPATSGRGHEQFF.

In this sample, this clonotype turned up a few times. The chain joins TRBV3-1 to TRBJ2-2, with 9 positions matching TRBD1. V dropped 0 bases and J dropped 6; count of bases not matched to a gene: 5. This CDR3 spans 16 amino acids. Germline loops: CDR1 LGHDT, CDR2 YNNKEL (reference sequence). The CDR3 DNA is TGTGCCAGCAGCCAAGATAACAGGGGGCTTGCCGGGGAGCTGTTTTTT. It codes for CASSQDNRGLAGELFF.

This clonotype was seen at least ten times. The V gene is TRBV28, the J gene TRBJ2-1; 7 nucleotides align to TRBD2. In germline, CDR1 is MDHEN, CDR2 SYDVKM. The trim removed 6 bases at V and 9 bases at J, leaving 14 bases unmatched. The CDR3 spans 15 residues. The CDR3 nucleotides are TGTGCCAGCAGCCGCCTGGGACTACCCTCCAGTGAGCAGTTCTTC. The encoded protein is CASSRLGLPSSEQFF.

This clonotype has ten or more counts. The chain combines TRBV30 with TRBJ1-2, with no clear D. Between the trimmed V and J ends, which lost 0 bases and 1 base, there was a span of 6 bases. Germline values: CDR1 GTSNPN, CDR2 SVGIG (reference sequence). The CDR3 runs 13 residues. CDR3 sequence (DNA): TGTGCCTGGAGTGTACGAATTAACTATGGCTACACCTTC. Protein sequence: CAWSVRINYGYTF.

This sequence joins TRBV30 and TRBJ2-1, with D possibly being TRBD2 (5 bases). V shed 2 bases and J shed 8 bases, with 13 bases lying between them. CDR3 size: 13 residues. The V gene's germline CDR1 is GTSNPN and CDR2 SVGIG (reference sequence). The CDR3 coding sequence is TGTGCCTGGAGTTTTCGTCGAGGGTATGAGCAGTTCTTC. Protein: CAWSFRRGYEQFF.

This clonotype appeared a few times. This chain connects TRBV7-8 to TRBJ2-1; 11 positions agree with TRBD2. V shed 4 bases, J shed 5 bases, and the junction held 7 bases outside the gene matches. This CDR3 is built from 16 residues. Germline CDR1 and CDR2: SGHVS and FQNEAQ. The CDR3 region has the DNA TGTGCCAGCAGCTGGGTGACTAGCGGGAAAGACAATGAGCAGTTCTTC. Translated, it gives CASSWVTSGKDNEQFF.

This clonotype was counted a few times. The gene calls are TRBV4-2 and TRBJ1-5; D call uncertain. The length of the CDR3 is 13 residues. Germline CDR1 reads LGHNA; CDR2 reads YNFKEQ. V lost 0 bases and J lost 7, with 7 bases in between. The CDR3 bases are TGTGCCAGCAGCCAAGATTTTATGCAGCCCCAGCATTTT. Its translation: CASSQDFMQPQHF.

This clonotype was detected only a few times. This rearrangement joins TRBV25-1 to TRBJ2-3, with TRBD2 matching over 12 bases. V was pared by 3 bases and J by 6 bases, with 10 bases of the junction left unmatched. The CDR3 totals 17 residues. Germline CDR1 MGHDK, CDR2 SYGVNS. CDR3 loop: CASSEGTSGPRLDTQYF. The CDR3 bases are TGTGCCAGCAGTGAGGGGACTAGCGGGCCGCGATTGGATACGCAGTATTTT.

This clonotype was seen repeatedly, ten times or more. V usage is TRBV7-9 and J usage is TRBJ2-1; D is uncertain. Per the germline V gene, CDR1 is SEHNR and CDR2 is FQNEAQ (reference sequence). V lost 3 bases, J lost 5 bases, and 14 bases lay in between. The CDR3 sequence is 15 residues long. The CDR3: CASSFGGVRDNEQFF. As DNA, the CDR3 is TGTGCCAGCAGCTTCGGTGGGGTCCGGGACAATGAGCAGTTCTTC.

This clonotype was detected once. The chain uses TRBV4-2 and TRBJ1-1; the match to TRBD1 covers 10 bases. Per the germline V gene, CDR1 is LGHNA and CDR2 is YNFKEQ. This CDR3 spans 18 amino acids. With V trimmed by 5 bases and J by 5 bases, 17 bases remained unmatched. The CDR3 DNA reads TGTGCCAGCAGCACCGACAGGGGGCGGGCAAGCCCGAAAACTGAAGCTTTCTTT. It translates to CASSTDRGRASPKTEAFF.

The V gene is TRBV4-1, the J gene TRBJ1-1; the D is unclear. Looked up from germline, CDR1 is MGHRA and CDR2 is YSYEKL. V was cut by 4 bases and J by 1 base, with 10 bases left in between. This CDR3 has 14 amino acids. This CDR3 reads CASSPTVWNTEAFF. Here the CDR3 DNA reads TGCGCCAGCAGCCCAACGGTCTGGAACACTGAAGCTTTCTTT.

This clonotype has just a few counts. The rearrangement uses TRBV19 and TRBJ1-1; weak D call: TRBD1 (5 bases). The germline gives CDR1 LNHDA, CDR2 SQIVND (reference sequence). V lost 3 bases, J lost 4 bases, and 15 bases lay in between. This CDR3 has 15 amino acids. This CDR3 is CASSMVGQGGTEAFF. Here the CDR3 DNA reads TGTGCCAGTAGTATGGTAGGCCAGGGAGGCACTGAAGCTTTCTTT.

The chain couples TRBV2 to TRBJ1-1; D call uncertain. Germline V CDR1 and CDR2: SNHLY, FYNNEI. This CDR3 is 14 amino acids long. V was shortened by 6 bases and J by 6 bases, with 17 bases between the two germline ends. The CDR3 region has the DNA TGTGCCAGCAGCTTTGGGCAGATATTGCCTGAAGCTTTCTTT. Translating gives CASSFGQILPEAFF. Full variable domain (rest looked up from reference TRBV2 and TRBJ1-1): EPEVTQTPSHQVTQMGQEVILRCVPISNHLYFYWYRQILGQKVEFLVSFYNNEISEKSEIFDDQFSVERPDGSNFTLKIRSTKLEDSAMYFCASSFGQILPEAFFGQGTRLTVV.

The sample holds many counts of this clonotype. V and J are TRBV12-3 or TRBV12-4 and TRBJ2-3, with a weak D call TRBD2 (5 bases). The germline V and J ends were trimmed by 3 bases and 4 bases, with 11 bases remaining between them. The CDR3 contains 14 residues. CDR3 nucleotides: TGTGCCAGCAGTTTTGAGGGATTCGCAGATACGCAGTATTTT. It yields the protein CASSFEGFADTQYF.

This clonotype occurred a few times. Germline is not matched at one junction end, which may reflect a read error. This sequence joins TRBV7-8 and TRBJ2-2; D could derive from TRBD1 or TRBD2 (6 bases each). The CDR3 runs to 16 residues. Germline-derived CDR1 and CDR2 are SGHVS and FQNEAQ. The CDR3 DNA reads TGTGCCAGCAACTTAGGAATGGAGGGGGACACCGGGGAGCTGTTTTTT. As protein: CASNLGMEGDTGELFF.

This clonotype was seen many times. V usage is TRBV28 and J usage is TRBJ2-1; D is uncertain. CDR3 size: 18 residues. Trimming left V 5 bases short and J 0 bases short, with 20 bases between. Germline assignment: CDR1 MDHEN and CDR2 SYDVKM. The CDR3 nucleotides read TGTGCCAGCAGTCCCCTCATCCCCTATATGATCTCCTACAATGAGCAGTTCTTC. Protein sequence: CASSPLIPYMISYNEQFF.

This sequence joins TRBV5-6 and TRBJ2-3, with 11 bases matching TRBD2. V trimming: 4 bases; J trimming: 2 bases; junction bases outside the gene matches: 3. This CDR3 has 15 residues. Germline V gene sequence: CDR1 SGHDT, CDR2 YYEEEE. CDR3 residues: CASSTGLAVTDTQYF. In DNA form, the CDR3 reads TGTGCCAGCAGCACGGGACTAGCGGTCACAGATACGCAGTATTTT. Combining the CDR3 with reference TRBV5-6 and TRBJ2-3 gives the whole variable domain DAGVTQSPTHLIKTRGQQVTLRCSPKSGHDTVSWYQQALGQGPQFIFQYYEEEERQRGNFPDRFSGHQFPNYSSELNVNALLLGDSALYLCASSTGLAVTDTQYFGPGTRLTVL.

This clonotype has just a few counts. The V call is TRBV7-8, the J call TRBJ1-4; D possibly corresponds to TRBD1 (5 bases). The V and J ends lost 4 bases and 4 bases respectively, with 10 bases between them. This CDR3 has 14 amino acids. Germline CDR1 is SGHVS and CDR2 is FQNEAQ. CDR3 DNA: TGTGCCAGCAGCTCTGGGGGATTTAATGAAAAACTGTTTTTT. It translates to CASSSGGFNEKLFF. Complete variable domain (other parts from reference TRBV7-8 and TRBJ1-4): GAGVSQSPRYKVAKRGQDVALRCDPISGHVSLFWYQQALGQGPEFLTYFQNEAQLDKSGLPSDRFFAERPEGSVSTLKIQRTQQEDSAVYLCASSSGGFNEKLFFGSGTQLSVL.

This clonotype appeared a few times. This rearrangement joins TRBV6-1 to TRBJ2-5; D tentatively reads TRBD1 or TRBD2 (5 bases each). The germline CDR1 and CDR2 sequences are MNHNS and SASEGT. The V end was cut by 4 bases, the J end by 5 bases, with 14 bases between. This CDR3 region has 14 residues. CDR3: CASSGGGGGETQYF. CDR3 DNA: TGTGCCAGCAGTGGGGGCGGTGGCGGGGAGACCCAGTACTTC.

This clonotype was counted at least ten times. The gene calls are TRBV18 and TRBJ1-1; D not resolved. This CDR3 is 14 amino acids long. Germline CDR1 and CDR2: KGHSH and LQKENI. Trimming shortened V by 6 bases and J by 2 bases, and 13 bases separated the two germline ends. CDR3 amino acids: CASSPREGNTEAFF. The CDR3 nucleotides read TGTGCCAGCTCCCCCCGGGAGGGAAACACTGAAGCTTTCTTT.

This clonotype turned up a few times. The V gene is TRBV27, the J gene TRBJ1-1, with 7 nucleotides matching TRBD1. V gave up 5 bases and J gave up 7 bases; unmatched junction bases: 7. The CDR3 length is 13 residues. Germline loops: CDR1 MNHEY, CDR2 SMNVEV (reference sequence). This CDR3 reads CASSTPGQFEAFF. The CDR3 region has the DNA TGTGCCAGCAGTACTCCGGGACAGTTTGAAGCTTTCTTT.

This chain links TRBV28 with TRBJ2-7, with D perhaps matching TRBD1 (6 bases). This CDR3 spans 14 amino acids. The V and J ends lost 7 bases and 2 bases respectively, with 15 bases between them. CDR1 is MDHEN and CDR2 is SYDVKM in the germline V gene. The CDR3 sequence is CASTPRGATYEQYF. CDR3 bases: TGTGCCAGCACCCCCAGGGGAGCCACCTACGAGCAGTACTTC.

This clonotype was counted at least ten times. V gene TRBV28 combines with J gene TRBJ1-1, with a possible D match to TRBD1 (6 bases). CDR1 and CDR2 (germline): MDHEN, SYDVKM. With 1 base removed from V and 5 bases from J, the gap between germline ends came to 14 bases. There are 15 residues in the CDR3. CDR3 sequence (DNA): TGTGCCAGCAGTTTATTCGGGCAGGGGTGGACTGAAGCTTTCTTT. Amino acids: CASSLFGQGWTEAFF.

J is TRBJ1-1 and V is TRBV29-1; D uncertain. CDR3 length equals 13 residues. The V end lost 4 bases, the J end lost 4 bases, and 13 bases lay between the germline ends. Germline V gene data show CDR1 as SQVTM and CDR2 as ANQGSEA. CDR3 in DNA: TGCAGCGTTGGTATGGGAATCGGCACTGAAGCTTTCTTT. This codes for CSVGMGIGTEAFF.

In this sample, this clonotype turned up many times. The J gene is TRBJ2-1, the V gene TRBV28, with 7 bases lining up with TRBD2. The CDR3 is 12 amino acids. Germline CDR1 MDHEN, CDR2 SYDVKM. With V trimmed by 6 bases and J by 9 bases, 5 bases remained unmatched. This CDR3 is CASSRGGVEQFF. The DNA of the CDR3 is TGTGCCAGCAGCCGCGGGGGAGTTGAGCAGTTCTTC.

In this sample, this clonotype turned up many times. The genes are TRBV5-5 and TRBJ2-5; 8 bases line up with TRBD1. Trimming cost V 4 bases and J 2 bases; bases outside gene matches: 1. Per germline, CDR1 SGHKS and CDR2 YYEKEE (reference sequence). CDR3 length equals 13 residues. CDR3 region: CASSRTGQETQYF. For the CDR3, the DNA is TGTGCCAGCAGCCGGACAGGGCAAGAGACCCAGTACTTC.

This clonotype was observed a few times. The genes are TRBV29-1 and TRBJ1-3; possible D gene TRBD1, 5 bases. This CDR3 region has 15 residues. V was shortened by 4 bases and J by 0 bases, with 13 bases between the two germline ends. Germline V gene sequence: CDR1 SQVTM, CDR2 ANQGSEA. The CDR3 protein is CSVAGQGTSGNTIYF. The CDR3 DNA reads as TGCAGCGTTGCGGGGCAGGGAACCTCTGGAAACACCATATATTTT.

The rearrangement links TRBV5-1 to TRBJ2-7, with unresolved D. V lost 1 base to trimming and J lost 3 bases, with 17 bases between them. The germline V gene encodes CDR1 SGHRS and CDR2 YFSETQ. CDR3 length: 16 residues. CDR3 DNA sequence: TGCGCCAGCAGCTTGTACTCTATTGGTAAGGGCTACGAGCAGTACTTC. Its translation is CASSLYSIGKGYEQYF.

The CDR3 nucleotides read TGCGCCAGCAGCTTGGATAGGCGGGGGCCGAGCACAGATACGCAGTATTTT. It specifies CASSLDRRGPSTDTQYF. This chain connects TRBV5-1 to TRBJ2-3; D possibly corresponds to TRBD2 (7 bases). The CDR3 runs to 17 residues. Between the trimmed V and J ends, which lost 0 bases and 0 bases, there was a span of 14 bases. The germline CDR1 and CDR2 sequences are SGHRS and YFSETQ.

This clonotype was seen at least ten times. This chain uses TRBV28 with TRBJ2-7; tentative D call: TRBD2 (6 bases). Germline V gives CDR1 MDHEN, CDR2 SYDVKM. The CDR3 runs 14 residues. V was pared by 5 bases and J by 4 bases, with 15 bases between. The CDR3 coding sequence is TGTGCCAGCAGTGGCGGGACTTTTTTTTACGAGCAGTACTTC. Protein: CASSGGTFFYEQYF.

V usage is TRBV4-1 and J usage is TRBJ2-3; D perhaps matches TRBD2 (5 bases). Germline CDR1 reads MGHRA; CDR2 reads YSYEKL. There are 15 residues in the CDR3. V was cut by 1 base and J by 0 bases, with 8 bases left in between. This CDR3 reads CASSQGERSTDTQYF. The CDR3, as DNA: TGCGCCAGCAGCCAAGGGGAGCGGAGCACAGATACGCAGTATTTT.